This TCR beta chain came from a study of a mutant IDH1 vaccine in newly diagnosed glioma. Study as a whole: Receipt of radiotherapy, temozolomide, or both preceded the study, and most received both.

The study, taken as a whole, reports: Pseudoprogression seemed unrelated to changes in top peripheral T cell clonotypes.

The V and J ends lost 5 bases and 6 bases, in that order; junction bases with no gene match: 4. Germline assignment: CDR1 MNHEY and CDR2 SMNVEV (reference sequence). The CDR3 loop spans 12 amino acids. TCRdb's table, derived via immunoSEQ multiplex PCR, lists solely in-frame clones and lacks some. The sample lists tens of thousands of clones; more than 90% were seen once. Comment on this clone: Its antigen is unidentified.

Sample time point: baseline, week 1 (first vaccination visit). Noted treatment: pre-vaccination baseline after standard-of-care therapy. Donor tumors were new WHO grade 3 or 4 IDH1-mutant, ATRX-lost astrocytomas. V gene TRBV27 combines with J gene TRBJ2-7, with 7 bases identical to TRBD1. Here the sequenced sample was PBMCs, taken from a glioma patient treated with radiotherapy, temozolomide or both. The origin of this receptor is a man in his late teens or twenties with glioma. The chain's CDR3 is CASSNRGSEQYF. The CDR3 DNA is TGTGCCAGCAGTAACAGGGGTAGCGAGCAGTACTTC.